The 29 T cell receptor beta chains below were found in one sample sequenced in a study of CD8 T cells in Susac syndrome. Random hexamers were used to reverse transcribe the RNA input (about 0.5 to 1 ug). A single record per CDR3 protein comes from TCRdb applying MiXCR to the immunoSEQ multiplex PCR reads. The repertoire holds roughly 100,000 distinct CDR3 sequences, approximately 95% seen once, with 0.41% in the top ten. The sample taken for sequencing was CD8+ T cells from PBMCs. Every receptor here comes from a human donor with Susac syndrome.

The chain uses TRBV13 and TRBJ2-7, with D perhaps TRBD2 (5 bases). This CDR3 region has 14 residues. Trimming stripped 3 bases from V and 4 bases from J, with 13 bases between. The V gene's germline CDR1 is PRHDT and CDR2 FYEKMQ (reference sequence). CDR3 coding DNA: TGTGCCAGCAGCTTGTCCGGGGAATGGTACGAGCAGTACTTC. Translating it yields CASSLSGEWYEQYF.

The gene calls are TRBV3-1 and TRBJ2-1, with D possibly being TRBD2 (7 bases). Germline V gene lookup returns CDR1 LGHDT and CDR2 YNNKEL (reference sequence). The CDR3 consists of 12 residues. The chain's CDR3 is CASRGGLNEQFF. Written as DNA, the CDR3 is TGTGCATCGAGGGGGGGCCTGAATGAGCAGTTCTTC.

This sequence joins TRBV4-3 and TRBJ2-7; D is unresolved. Per germline, CDR1 LGHNA and CDR2 YSLEER. Trimming removed 0 bases from V and 4 bases from J, with 19 bases in between. This CDR3 spans 17 amino acids. CDR3 region: CASSQDRSGDLGYEQYF. CDR3 coding DNA: TGCGCCAGCAGCCAAGATCGTAGTGGGGATCTTGGGTACGAGCAGTACTTC.

V gene TRBV12-5 combines with J gene TRBJ2-4, with TRBD1 matching 8 bases. V lost 0 bases, J lost 0 bases, and 16 bases stayed unmatched. CDR3 length equals 21 residues. CDR1 LGHNT and CDR2 FRNRAP come from the germline V gene. For the CDR3, the DNA is TGTGCTAGTGGTTTGGTAAGAGTAGGGACAGGAGAAATCATAGCCAAAAACATTCAGTACTTC. The encoded protein is CASGLVRVGTGEIIAKNIQYF. The entire variable domain, with the rest obtained from reference TRBV12-5 and TRBJ2-4, is as follows: DARVTQTPRHKVTEMGQEVTMRCQPILGHNTVFWYRQTMMQGLELLAYFRNRAPLDDSGMPKDRFSAEMPDATLATLKIQPSEPRDSAVYFCASGLVRVGTGEIIAKNIQYFGAGTRLSVL.

Written as DNA, the CDR3 is TGCAGTGCTCGCCCTGTGGTAGCTCTTGAGCAGTTCTTC. Its translation is CSARPVVALEQFF. The rearrangement uses TRBV20-1 and TRBJ2-1, with D uncertain. Trimming cost V 5 bases and J 9 bases, with 17 bases left between them. CDR3 length: 13 residues. CDR1 DFQATT and CDR2 SNEGSKA come from the germline V gene (reference sequence).

The gene calls are TRBV10-2 and TRBJ2-3; no clear D. V lost 0 bases to trimming and J lost 2 bases, with 9 bases between them. This CDR3 is 15 amino acids long. Per the germline V gene, CDR1 is WSHSY and CDR2 is SAAADI. The CDR3 bases are TGCGCCAGCAGTGAGTCCGATGGACCCACAGATACGCAGTATTTT. Translating gives CASSESDGPTDTQYF.

This chain joins TRBV12-3 or TRBV12-4 and TRBJ2-3; D might be TRBD2 (7 bases). The CDR3 has 14 amino acids. V shed 2 bases and J shed 5 bases, with 11 bases lying between them. The chain's CDR3 is CASSLRGAVDTQYF. CDR3 nucleotide sequence: TGTGCCAGCAGTTTACGGGGGGCCGTAGATACGCAGTATTTT.

This chain links TRBV12-3 or TRBV12-4 with TRBJ2-5; perhaps TRBD2 as D (5 bases). The CDR3 is 13 residues long. V was clipped by 3 bases and J by 4 bases, with 9 bases between them. CDR3 in amino acids: CASSFLALETQYF. In DNA, the CDR3 is TGTGCCAGCAGTTTTCTAGCTTTAGAGACCCAGTACTTC.

The rearrangement links TRBV6-2 or TRBV6-3 to TRBJ2-7, with TRBD1 as a possible D gene (5 bases). Germline-derived CDR1 and CDR2 are MNHEY and SVGEGT. The CDR3 contains 14 residues. V was pared by 7 bases and J by 2 bases, with 15 bases between. Here the CDR3 DNA reads TGTGCCAGCACCGAACCAGGGCAACCCTACGAGCAGTACTTC. Protein sequence: CASTEPGQPYEQYF.

The chain carries TRBV5-1 and TRBJ2-7, with 11 bases identical to TRBD2. V dropped 7 bases and J dropped 2; count of bases not matched to a gene: 2. The CDR3 covers 13 residues. Germline V gene sequence: CDR1 SGHRS, CDR2 YFSETQ. The chain's CDR3 is CASSSGGPYEQYF. CDR3 coding DNA: TGCGCCAGCTCTAGCGGGGGGCCCTACGAGCAGTACTTC.

This sequence joins TRBV4-3 and TRBJ2-1; D may match TRBD1 or TRBD2 (5 bases each). Trimming left V 4 bases short and J 7 bases short, with 11 bases between. The CDR3 length is 13 residues. The germline V gene encodes CDR1 LGHNA and CDR2 YSLEER. The CDR3 here is CASSREEGNEQFF. The CDR3 nucleotides read TGCGCCAGCAGCCGGGAAGAGGGGAATGAGCAGTTCTTC.

This clonotype was detected once. The rearrangement links TRBV5-1 to TRBJ2-3; tentative D call: TRBD2 (5 bases). V dropped 4 bases and J dropped 1 base, with 10 bases sitting between them. Germline loops: CDR1 SGHRS, CDR2 YFSETQ. CDR3 length: 14 residues. The DNA for the CDR3 is TGCGCCAGCAGCCTCGGGGTGGGCACAGATACGCAGTATTTT. Its translation: CASSLGVGTDTQYF.

This CDR3 reads CASSLIDPDRGYEQYF. In DNA form, the CDR3 reads TGTGCCAGCAGCTTAATCGACCCGGACAGAGGATACGAGCAGTACTTC. The rearrangement joins TRBV11-2 to TRBJ2-7; TRBD1 might be the D (6 bases). This CDR3 comprises 16 residues. V dropped 2 bases and J dropped 4 bases, with 18 bases sitting between them. CDR1 and CDR2 (germline): SGHAT, FQNNGV.

The genes are TRBV27 and TRBJ2-7; weak D call: TRBD1 (6 bases). V gave up 5 bases and J gave up 6 bases, with 8 bases separating them. Germline V gene data show CDR1 as MNHEY and CDR2 as SMNVEV (reference sequence). The CDR3 runs 11 residues. The CDR3 DNA reads as TGTGCCAGCAGTCGAGGGGGCGAGCAGTACTTC. This translates into CASSRGGEQYF.

This rearrangement joins TRBV20-1 to TRBJ1-2, with D possibly matching TRBD1 (5 bases). The CDR3 covers 14 residues. Between the trimmed V and J ends, which lost 0 bases and 5 bases, there was a span of 13 bases. CDR1 and CDR2 from the germline V gene are DFQATT and SNEGSKA (reference sequence). The chain's CDR3 is CSARDRVFAYGYTF. In nucleotides, the CDR3 is TGCAGTGCTAGAGACAGGGTATTTGCATATGGCTACACCTTC.

The chain links TRBV5-1 to TRBJ2-7; TRBD1 might be the D (6 bases). The CDR3 has 12 residues. Germline CDR1 SGHRS, CDR2 YFSETQ. The V end was cut by 7 bases, the J end by 4 bases, with 12 bases between. The CDR3 protein is CASEGDSYEQYF. DNA for the CDR3: TGCGCCAGCGAGGGGGATTCATACGAGCAGTACTTC.

The chain joins TRBV7-9 to TRBJ2-3; maybe TRBD1 (6 bases). V was cut by 5 bases and J by 3 bases, with 18 bases left in between. The CDR3 loop spans 16 amino acids. From germline, CDR1 is SEHNR and CDR2 FQNEAQ (reference sequence). CDR3 loop: CASSPLQGPQTDTQYF. The CDR3 DNA sequence: TGTGCCAGCAGCCCCCTACAGGGACCGCAAACAGATACGCAGTATTTT.

The chain employs TRBV29-1 and TRBJ2-7, with a possible D match to TRBD2 (6 bases). The V gene lost 3 bases and the J gene lost 7 bases, with 13 bases spanning the gap. From germline, CDR1 is SQVTM and CDR2 ANQGSEA. The CDR3 is made up of 12 amino acids. In DNA form, the CDR3 reads TGCAGCGTTGACAAGCCCGCGGGAGAGCAGTACTTC. It translates to CSVDKPAGEQYF.

In DNA, the CDR3 is TGTGCCTGGAGGGCTTGGGAGACCCAGTACTTC. Its protein is CAWRAWETQYF. The gene calls are TRBV30 and TRBJ2-5; the D is unclear. The CDR3 has 11 residues. The V end lost 3 bases, the J end lost 5 bases, and 7 bases lay between the germline ends. Germline V gene lookup returns CDR1 GTSNPN and CDR2 SVGIG (reference sequence). The whole variable domain, remainder taken from reference TRBV30 and TRBJ2-5, is SQTIHQWPATLVQPVGSPLSLECTVEGTSNPNLYWYRQAAGRGLQLLFYSVGIGQISSEVPQNLSASRPQDRQFILSSKKLLLSDSGFYLCAWRAWETQYFGPGTRLLVL.

This rearrangement joins TRBV5-1 to TRBJ2-3; TRBD1 agrees at 7 bases. This CDR3 spans 17 amino acids. The germline gives CDR1 SGHRS, CDR2 YFSETQ. With 1 base clipped from V and 1 base from J, the junction kept 9 bases outside the gene matches. CDR3 coding DNA: TGCGCCAGCAGCTTGATGGGGAGACAGGGAGGCACAGATACGCAGTATTTT. It translates to CASSLMGRQGGTDTQYF.

The rearrangement joins TRBV5-1 to TRBJ2-2; no definite D call. The CDR3 runs to 14 residues. V dropped 7 bases and J dropped 6 bases, with 16 bases sitting between them. The germline V gene encodes CDR1 SGHRS and CDR2 YFSETQ. The CDR3 reads CASAPDSRAGELFF. The CDR3 DNA reads TGCGCCAGCGCCCCCGATAGTCGGGCCGGGGAGCTGTTTTTT.

J is TRBJ2-5 and V is TRBV4-2, with D maybe TRBD1 (6 bases). Germline values: CDR1 LGHNA, CDR2 YNFKEQ. This CDR3 is 16 amino acids long. V was shortened by 0 bases and J by 1 base, with 12 bases between the two germline ends. The CDR3 loop reads CASSQETRGIQETQYF. The CDR3 nucleotides are TGTGCCAGCAGCCAAGAGACCAGGGGAATCCAAGAGACCCAGTACTTC.

This chain joins TRBV9 and TRBJ2-7; the match to TRBD2 covers 7 bases. CDR3 length equals 13 residues. The germline V gene encodes CDR1 SGDLS and CDR2 YYNGEE. With 10 bases clipped from V and 0 bases from J, the junction kept 7 bases outside the gene matches. The CDR3 loop is CASSGPSSYEQYF. CDR3 nucleotide sequence: TGTGCCTCTAGCGGACCGAGCTCCTACGAGCAGTACTTC.

The chain links TRBV19 to TRBJ1-5; maybe TRBD1 (5 bases). V shed 6 bases and J shed 2 bases, with 14 bases lying between them. The CDR3 consists of 15 residues. Germline CDR1 is LNHDA and CDR2 is SQIVND (reference sequence). In DNA form, the CDR3 reads TGTGCCAGTAGAGCTACTTTAGGGGGCAATCAGCCCCAGCATTTT. Its translation: CASRATLGGNQPQHF.

The V and J genes are TRBV6-2 or TRBV6-3 and TRBJ2-7; D is unresolved. CDR3 length: 12 residues. Between the trimmed V and J ends, which lost 4 bases and 1 base, there was a span of 5 bases. CDR1 and CDR2 (germline): MNHEY, SVGEGT. In DNA, the CDR3 is TGTGCCAGCAGTTCAATGTCCTACGAGCAGTACTTC. Translating gives CASSSMSYEQYF.

The rearrangement joins TRBV9 to TRBJ2-5, with TRBD1 matching over 9 bases. CDR1 and CDR2 from the germline V gene are SGDLS and YYNGEE. The J segment lost 5 bases and the V segment lost 3 bases, leaving 8 bases of the junction unmatched. There are 15 residues in the CDR3. Here the CDR3 DNA reads TGTGCCAGCAGCGATCAACAGGGGGCGGGTGAGACCCAGTACTTC. It yields the protein CASSDQQGAGETQYF.

In its sample, this clonotype was seen once. This chain connects TRBV9 to TRBJ2-1; 7 positions match TRBD2. CDR1 is SGDLS and CDR2 is YYNGEE in the germline V gene. The CDR3 runs 12 residues. V dropped 2 bases and J dropped 8; count of bases not matched to a gene: 1. The chain's CDR3 is CASSVRGDEQFF. CDR3 bases: TGTGCCAGCAGCGTCCGGGGGGATGAGCAGTTCTTC.

This clonotype was seen only once. CDR3 nucleotide sequence: TGTGCCAGCTTGGACAGTGGGGCCAACGTCCTGACTTTC. It encodes CASLDSGANVLTF. The V call is TRBV2, the J call TRBJ2-6; the D gene is possibly TRBD1 (6 bases). The CDR3 consists of 13 residues. Germline CDR1 and CDR2: SNHLY and FYNNEI. Trimming removed 8 bases at V and 3 bases at J, with 8 bases between.

This chain uses TRBV6-1 with TRBJ2-3; D not resolved. CDR1 MNHNS and CDR2 SASEGT come from the germline V gene. V gave up 5 bases and J gave up 5 bases, with 17 bases separating them. The CDR3 runs 15 residues. The DNA of the CDR3 is TGTGCCAGCAGTCCCAGTTGGGATGTGGGAGATACGCAGTATTTT. Its translation is CASSPSWDVGDTQYF.